A single sample is the source of the 20 T cell receptor beta chains below, sequenced in a study of Graves' ophthalmopathy and Graves' hyperthyroidism. CDR3 regions of TCR beta were amplified from RNA transcripts. RT-PCR in the first round used HTBI primers; a second-round multiplex PCR followed. A single record per CDR3 protein comes from TCRdb applying MiXCR to the multiplex PCR reads. The sample records 660,000 or so distinct CDR3 sequences, more than 40% being singletons. Sequenced sample: peripheral blood. The receptors were gathered from an adult man with Graves' ophthalmopathy.

This clonotype came up once. The chain combines TRBV29-1 with TRBJ2-5, with D hard to call. Germline loops: CDR1 SQVTM, CDR2 ANQGSEA. Trimming took off 4 bases at V and 3 bases at J, with 12 bases between the two ends. The CDR3 runs to 13 residues. The CDR3 loop is CSVVWTAKETQYF. DNA for the CDR3: TGCAGCGTTGTCTGGACCGCGAAAGAGACCCAGTACTTC. The full variable domain, its missing parts supplied by reference TRBV29-1 and TRBJ2-5, is SAVISQKPSRDICQRGTSLTIQCQVDSQVTMMFWYRQQPGQSLTLIATANQGSEATYESGFVIDKFPISRPNLTFSTLTVSNMSPEDSSIYLCSVVWTAKETQYFGPGTRLLVL.

V gene TRBV12-3 or TRBV12-4 combines with J gene TRBJ2-3; D call uncertain. The CDR3 sequence is 11 residues long. The V end lost 9 bases, the J end lost 4 bases, and 8 bases lay between the germline ends. CDR3 protein: CASRLADTQYF. CDR3 DNA: TGTGCCAGTCGATTGGCAGATACGCAGTATTTT.

V gene TRBV10-3 combines with J gene TRBJ1-1; D is undetermined. Germline CDR1 and CDR2: ENHRY and SYGVKD. V was cut by 3 bases and J by 3 bases, with 11 bases left in between. The CDR3 runs to 14 residues. As DNA, the CDR3 is TGTGCCATCAGTGATACTGGACGCCACACTGAAGCTTTCTTT. Translated: CAISDTGRHTEAFF.

The CDR3 protein is CSANPGLAGYSYEQYF. The CDR3 DNA sequence: TGCAGTGCTAATCCGGGACTAGCGGGATACTCCTACGAGCAGTACTTC. The chain recombines TRBV20-1 with TRBJ2-7; 13 bases agree with TRBD2. J lost 0 bases, V lost 4 bases, and 6 bases had no gene match. This CDR3 has 16 amino acids. CDR1 is DFQATT, CDR2 SNEGSKA, per germline (reference sequence).

This clonotype was seen ten or more times. The chain has TRBV7-6 and TRBJ1-2; 7 positions agree with TRBD1. Germline loops: CDR1 SGHVS, CDR2 FNYEAQ. The V gene end was trimmed by 5 bases and the J gene end by 4 bases; junction bases not matched to a gene: 4. The CDR3 has 13 amino acids. CDR3 sequence (DNA): TGTGCCAGCAGCCTGACAGGGACCTATGGCTACACCTTC. Amino acids: CASSLTGTYGYTF.

The chain carries TRBV7-3 and TRBJ2-7; either TRBD1 or TRBD2 may fit D (5 bases each). CDR1 and CDR2 (germline): SGHTA, FQGTGA. CDR3 length equals 16 residues. V shed 6 bases and J shed 0 bases, with 18 bases lying between them. The CDR3 here is CASSLFGASSSYEQYF. The CDR3 nucleotides are TGTGCCAGCAGTTTATTCGGGGCGTCCAGCTCCTACGAGCAGTACTTC.

V gene TRBV29-1 combines with J gene TRBJ1-2; 7 bases are shared with TRBD1. From germline, CDR1 is SQVTM and CDR2 ANQGSEA. The trim removed 3 bases at V and 2 bases at J, leaving 3 bases unmatched. There are 13 residues in the CDR3. This CDR3 is CSVETGNNYGYTF. DNA of the CDR3: TGCAGCGTTGAGACAGGGAACAACTATGGCTACACCTTC.

Of note for this clonotype: Since a much larger clone is just one base distant, this may be a read error. V gene TRBV7-2 combines with J gene TRBJ1-1; 11 nucleotides match TRBD1. Germline assignment: CDR1 SGHTA and CDR2 FQGNSA. The CDR3 extends over 15 amino acids. The CDR3 sequence: CASSPRTGGSIEASF. For the CDR3, the DNA is TGTGCCAGCAGCCCCCGGACAGGGGGCTCAATTGAAGCTTCCTTT. The whole variable domain, remainder taken from reference TRBV7-2 and TRBJ1-1, is GAGVSQSPSNKVTEKGKDVELRCDPISGHTALYWYRQSLGQGLEFLIYFQGNSAPDKSGLPSDRFSAERTGGSVSTLTIQRTQQEDSAVYLCASSPRTGGSIEASFGQGTRLTVV.

This clonotype was picked up many times. The V call is TRBV5-1, the J call TRBJ2-5; no clear D gene. Deletions cut 0 bases from V and 5 bases from J, with 26 bases between. The germline CDR1 and CDR2 sequences are SGHRS and YFSETQ. The length of the CDR3 is 19 residues. The CDR3 nucleotides read TGCGCCAGCAGCTTGGCCAGCCAATCGAACGTCGGGCCAGATGAGACCCAGTACTTC. Translation: CASSLASQSNVGPDETQYF.

This clonotype has more than one count but fewer than ten. The rearrangement joins TRBV19 to TRBJ1-6; TRBD1 matches 8 bases. The V and J ends lost 1 base and 5 bases, in that order; junction bases with no gene match: 4. In germline, CDR1 is LNHDA, CDR2 SQIVND (reference sequence). This CDR3 has 16 amino acids. CDR3 sequence: CASSIVPDRDNSPLHF. For the CDR3, the DNA is TGTGCCAGTAGTATAGTCCCGGACAGGGATAATTCACCCCTCCACTTT.

This clonotype was picked up one time. The gene calls are TRBV5-4 and TRBJ1-4; tentative D call: TRBD1 (5 bases). The germline V gene has CDR1 SGHNT and CDR2 YYREEE (reference sequence). V was clipped by 0 bases and J by 8 bases, with 11 bases between them. The CDR3 loop spans 14 amino acids. The CDR3 region is CASSLGGVREKLFF. The CDR3 DNA follows: TGTGCCAGCAGCTTGGGGGGGGTACGAGAAAAACTGTTTTTT.

Many counts were recorded for this clonotype. This chain links TRBV4-1 with TRBJ2-5; D is unclear. CDR1 MGHRA and CDR2 YSYEKL come from the germline V gene. The length of the CDR3 is 14 residues. The V end was cut by 1 base, the J end by 2 bases, with 8 bases between. CDR3 in DNA: TGCGCCAGCAGCCAAGTTAACTTGCAAGAGACCCAGTACTTC. Its protein product is CASSQVNLQETQYF.

This clonotype was counted many times. The chain joins TRBV10-3 to TRBJ1-2, with D possibly TRBD1 on 6 matching bases. The CDR3 has 12 residues. Trimming took 4 bases from V and 5 from J, leaving 8 bases between them. Germline CDR1 reads ENHRY; CDR2 reads SYGVKD. DNA of the CDR3: TGTGCCATCAGTGCAGGACAGTATGGCTACACCTTC. Its protein product is CAISAGQYGYTF.

This rearrangement joins TRBV4-3 to TRBJ2-7, with 7 bases lining up with TRBD1. Germline V lookup: CDR1 LGHNA, CDR2 YSLEER. This CDR3 region has 15 residues. V lost 5 bases to trimming and J lost 3 bases; unmatched junction nucleotides: 10. DNA for the CDR3: TGCGCCAGCAGCACAACCAGGGGGAACTTCTACGAGCAGTACTTC. Protein product: CASSTTRGNFYEQYF.

The V gene is TRBV6-1, the J gene TRBJ2-7; 11 positions agree with TRBD1. V lost 2 bases to trimming and J lost 6 bases; unmatched junction nucleotides: 3. This CDR3 comprises 14 residues. Per germline, CDR1 MNHNS and CDR2 SASEGT. The CDR3 sequence: CASSEPGQGGEQYF. For the CDR3, the DNA is TGTGCCAGCAGTGAACCGGGACAGGGGGGCGAGCAGTACTTC.

The chain combines TRBV15 with TRBJ2-7; the match to TRBD1 covers 10 bases. The CDR3 contains 16 residues. The V segment lost 0 bases and the J segment 3 bases; nucleotides outside the gene matches: 5. Germline values: CDR1 LNHNV, CDR2 YYDKDF (reference sequence). CDR3 amino acids: CATSRDLGTGDYEQYF. The CDR3 coding sequence is TGTGCCACCAGCAGAGATCTAGGGACAGGGGACTACGAGCAGTACTTC.

The chain is built from TRBV6-5 and TRBJ2-5; 10 positions agree with TRBD1. V lost 5 bases, J lost 4 bases, and 7 bases stayed unmatched. From germline, CDR1 is MNHEY and CDR2 SVGAGI. This CDR3 is 15 amino acids long. CDR3 sequence: CASSHGTGEGETQYF. The DNA for the CDR3 is TGTGCCAGCAGTCACGGGACAGGGGAAGGAGAGACCCAGTACTTC.

This clonotype has a single count. This may be a read error: a much more frequent sequence differs by one nucleotide. The gene calls are TRBV11-3 and TRBJ1-1; possible D gene TRBD1, 6 bases. The CDR3 extends over 13 amino acids. Looked up from germline, CDR1 is SGHNT and CDR2 is YENEEA. The V end lost 11 bases, the J end lost 3 bases, and 16 bases lay between the germline ends. The CDR3 spells CAGGRGADTEAFF. The DNA for the CDR3 is TGTGCCGGCGGCCGGGGGGCAGACACTGAAGCTTTCTTT.

This chain uses TRBV14 with TRBJ1-6; D is possibly TRBD1 (5 bases). Germline CDR1 reads SGHDN; CDR2 reads FVKESK. This CDR3 is 17 amino acids long. Trimming left V 9 bases short and J 2 bases short, with 20 bases between. In DNA form, the CDR3 reads TGTGCCAGGGGAGAGGGGATCCTCATCCCCTATAATTCACCCCTCCACTTT. Encoded protein: CARGEGILIPYNSPLHF.

As concerns this clonotype: This sequence may be a read error, since a much larger clone differs from it by one base. The rearrangement uses TRBV5-1 and TRBJ1-3, with a weak D call TRBD1 (5 bases). Per germline, CDR1 SGHRS and CDR2 YFSETQ. This CDR3 spans 15 amino acids. The CDR3 protein is CASSFEGQNGSTIYF. CDR3 nucleotides: TGCGCCAGCAGCTTCGAGGGGCAGAATGGAAGCACCATATATTTT.